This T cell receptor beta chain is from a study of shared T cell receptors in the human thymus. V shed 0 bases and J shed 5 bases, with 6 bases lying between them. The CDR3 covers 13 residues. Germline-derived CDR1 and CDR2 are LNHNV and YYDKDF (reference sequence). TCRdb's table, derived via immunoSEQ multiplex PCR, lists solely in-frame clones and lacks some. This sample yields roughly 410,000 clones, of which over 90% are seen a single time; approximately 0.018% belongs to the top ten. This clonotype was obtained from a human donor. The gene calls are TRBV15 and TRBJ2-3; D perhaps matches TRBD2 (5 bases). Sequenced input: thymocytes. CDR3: CATSRDGRDTQYF. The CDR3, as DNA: TGTGCCACCAGCAGAGATGGGAGAGATACGCAGTATTTT.